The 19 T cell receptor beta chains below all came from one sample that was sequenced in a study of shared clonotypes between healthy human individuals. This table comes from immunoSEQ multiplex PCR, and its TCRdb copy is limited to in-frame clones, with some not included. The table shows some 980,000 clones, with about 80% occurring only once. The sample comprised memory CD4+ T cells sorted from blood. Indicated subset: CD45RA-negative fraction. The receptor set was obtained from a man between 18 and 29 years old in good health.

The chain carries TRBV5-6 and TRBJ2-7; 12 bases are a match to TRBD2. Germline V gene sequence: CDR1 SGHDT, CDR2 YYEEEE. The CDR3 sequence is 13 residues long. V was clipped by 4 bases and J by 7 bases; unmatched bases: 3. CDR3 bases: TGTGCCAGCAGCCCGGGACTAGCGGGTGAGCAGTACTTC. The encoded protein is CASSPGLAGEQYF.

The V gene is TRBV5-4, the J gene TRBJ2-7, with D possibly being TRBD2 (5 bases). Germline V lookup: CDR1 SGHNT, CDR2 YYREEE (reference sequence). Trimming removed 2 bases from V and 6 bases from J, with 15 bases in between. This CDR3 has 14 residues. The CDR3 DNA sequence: TGTGCCAGCAGCTTCGATGCTTTCGGAGGCGAGCAGTACTTC. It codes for CASSFDAFGGEQYF.

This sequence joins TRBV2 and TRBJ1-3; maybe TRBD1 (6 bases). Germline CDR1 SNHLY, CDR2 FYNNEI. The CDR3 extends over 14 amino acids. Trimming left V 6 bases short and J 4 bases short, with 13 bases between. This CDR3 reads CASRGGLGGNTIYF. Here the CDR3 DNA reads TGTGCCAGCAGGGGGGGCCTAGGAGGAAACACCATATATTTT.

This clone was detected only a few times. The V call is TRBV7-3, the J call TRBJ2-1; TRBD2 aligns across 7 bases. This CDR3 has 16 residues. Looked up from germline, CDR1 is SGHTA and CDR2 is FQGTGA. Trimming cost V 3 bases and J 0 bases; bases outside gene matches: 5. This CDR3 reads CASSLLGGSSYNEQFF. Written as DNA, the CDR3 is TGTGCCAGCAGCTTGCTCGGGGGGAGCTCCTACAATGAGCAGTTCTTC.

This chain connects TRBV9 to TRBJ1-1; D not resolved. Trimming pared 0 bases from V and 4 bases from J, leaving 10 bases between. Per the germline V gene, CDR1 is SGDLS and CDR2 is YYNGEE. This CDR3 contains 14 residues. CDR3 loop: CASSVEGIGTEAFF. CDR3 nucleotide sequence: TGTGCCAGCAGCGTAGAAGGGATCGGCACTGAAGCTTTCTTT.

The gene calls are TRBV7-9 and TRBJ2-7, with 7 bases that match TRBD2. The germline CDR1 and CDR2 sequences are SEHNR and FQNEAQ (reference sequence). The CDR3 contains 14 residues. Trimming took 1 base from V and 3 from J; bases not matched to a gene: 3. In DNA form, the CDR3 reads TGTGCCAGCAGCTTAGGGCTAGCGGACTACGAGCAGTACTTC. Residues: CASSLGLADYEQYF.

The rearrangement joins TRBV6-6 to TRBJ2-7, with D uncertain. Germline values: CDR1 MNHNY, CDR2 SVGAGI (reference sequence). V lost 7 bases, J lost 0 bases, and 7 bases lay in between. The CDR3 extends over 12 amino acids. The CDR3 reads CASMGNSYEQYF. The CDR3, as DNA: TGTGCCAGCATGGGGAACTCCTACGAGCAGTACTTC.

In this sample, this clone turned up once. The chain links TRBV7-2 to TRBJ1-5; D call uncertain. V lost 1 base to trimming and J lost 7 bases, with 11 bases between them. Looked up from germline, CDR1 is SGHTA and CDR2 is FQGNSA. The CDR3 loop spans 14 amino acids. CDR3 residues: CASSLGQIGQPQHF. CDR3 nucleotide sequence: TGTGCCAGCAGCTTAGGGCAGATTGGGCAGCCCCAGCATTTT.

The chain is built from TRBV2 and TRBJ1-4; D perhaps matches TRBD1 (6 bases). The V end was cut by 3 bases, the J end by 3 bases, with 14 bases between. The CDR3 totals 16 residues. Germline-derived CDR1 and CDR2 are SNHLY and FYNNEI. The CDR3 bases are TGTGCCAGCAGTGAGAGGGGGGGCAGACCTAATGAAAAACTGTTTTTT. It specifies CASSERGGRPNEKLFF.

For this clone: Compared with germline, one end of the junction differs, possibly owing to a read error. CDR3 DNA: TGTGCTAGCAGCTTAGAGTCCGCGAACACCGGGGAGCTGTTTTTT. Translation gives CASSLESANTGELFF. The chain employs TRBV7-7 and TRBJ2-2; D uncertain. The CDR3 totals 15 residues. Germline V gene sequence: CDR1 SSHAT, CDR2 FNYEAQ (reference sequence).

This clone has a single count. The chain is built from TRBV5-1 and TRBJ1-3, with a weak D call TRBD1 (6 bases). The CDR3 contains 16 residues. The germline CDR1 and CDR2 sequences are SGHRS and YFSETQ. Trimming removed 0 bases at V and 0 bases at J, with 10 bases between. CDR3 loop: CASSLETGSSGNTIYF. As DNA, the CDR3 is TGCGCCAGCAGCTTGGAAACAGGGAGCTCTGGAAACACCATATATTTT.

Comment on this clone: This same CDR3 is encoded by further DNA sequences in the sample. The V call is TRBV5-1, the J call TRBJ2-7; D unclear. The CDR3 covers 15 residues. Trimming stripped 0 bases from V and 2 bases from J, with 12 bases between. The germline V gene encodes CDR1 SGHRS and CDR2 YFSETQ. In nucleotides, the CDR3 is TGCGCCAGCAGCTTGGACCCCTCGGGTCCCTACGAGCAGTACTTC. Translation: CASSLDPSGPYEQYF.

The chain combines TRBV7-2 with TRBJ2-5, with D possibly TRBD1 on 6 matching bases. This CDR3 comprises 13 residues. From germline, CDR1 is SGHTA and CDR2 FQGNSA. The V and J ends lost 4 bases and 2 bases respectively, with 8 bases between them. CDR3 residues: CASSSGVQETQYF. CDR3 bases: TGTGCCAGCAGCTCAGGGGTTCAAGAGACCCAGTACTTC.

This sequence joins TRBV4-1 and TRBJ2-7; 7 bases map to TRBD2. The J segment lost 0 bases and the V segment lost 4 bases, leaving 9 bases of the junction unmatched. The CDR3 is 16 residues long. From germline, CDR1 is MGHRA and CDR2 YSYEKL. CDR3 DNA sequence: TGCGCCAGCAGCCTAACAAGTAGCGGGCACTCCTACGAGCAGTACTTC. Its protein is CASSLTSSGHSYEQYF.

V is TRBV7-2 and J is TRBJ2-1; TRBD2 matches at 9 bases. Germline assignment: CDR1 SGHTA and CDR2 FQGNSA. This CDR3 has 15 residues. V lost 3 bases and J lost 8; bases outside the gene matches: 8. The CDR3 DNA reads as TGTGCCAGCAGCTTGGCTAGCGGGGTAAAGCATGAGCAGTTCTTC. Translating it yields CASSLASGVKHEQFF.

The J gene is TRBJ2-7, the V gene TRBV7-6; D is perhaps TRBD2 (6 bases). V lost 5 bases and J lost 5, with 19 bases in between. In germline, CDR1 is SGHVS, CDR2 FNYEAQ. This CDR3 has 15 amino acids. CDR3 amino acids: CASSPFGGDQDEQYF. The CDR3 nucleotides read TGTGCCAGCAGCCCTTTCGGGGGAGATCAAGACGAGCAGTACTTC.

The CDR3 sequence: CASSRGGSGGANVLTF. CDR3 coding DNA: TGTGCCAGCAGTAGAGGGGGGAGTGGTGGGGCCAACGTCCTGACTTTC. J is TRBJ2-6 and V is TRBV28; D may be TRBD1 or TRBD2 (6 bases each). The V gene lost 5 bases and the J gene lost 3 bases, with 14 bases spanning the gap. From germline, CDR1 is MDHEN and CDR2 SYDVKM. This CDR3 region has 16 residues. Filled out from reference TRBV28 and TRBJ2-6, the complete variable domain reads DVKVTQSSRYLVKRTGEKVFLECVQDMDHENMFWYRQDPGLGLRLIYFSYDVKMKEKGDIPEGYSVSREKKERFSLILESASTNQTSMYLCASSRGGSGGANVLTFGAGSRLTVL.

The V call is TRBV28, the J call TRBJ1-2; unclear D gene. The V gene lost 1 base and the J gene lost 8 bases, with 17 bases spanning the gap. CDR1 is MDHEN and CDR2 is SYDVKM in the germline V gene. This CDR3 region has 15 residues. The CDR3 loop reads CASSLYRVPKDGYTF. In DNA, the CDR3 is TGTGCCAGCAGTTTATATCGGGTCCCGAAAGACGGCTACACCTTC.

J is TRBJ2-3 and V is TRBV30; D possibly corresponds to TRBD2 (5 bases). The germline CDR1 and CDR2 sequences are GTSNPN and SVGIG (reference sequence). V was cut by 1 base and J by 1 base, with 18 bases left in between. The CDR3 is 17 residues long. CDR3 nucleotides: TGTGCCTGGAGTGAAAGATGGGGAGAGAGAGGCACAGATACGCAGTATTTT. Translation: CAWSERWGERGTDTQYF. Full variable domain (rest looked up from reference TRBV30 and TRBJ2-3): SQTIHQWPATLVQPVGSPLSLECTVEGTSNPNLYWYRQAAGRGLQLLFYSVGIGQISSEVPQNLSASRPQDRQFILSSKKLLLSDSGFYLCAWSERWGERGTDTQYFGPGTRLTVL.